This T cell receptor (beta chain) was profiled in a study of blood T cell repertoires in COVID-19. For the study at large: Acute-phase and convalescent COVID-19 samples originated in the United States, Italy and Spain.

In the original workflow: Cell counts per sample came from amplifying reference gene primers. The method was immunoSEQ multiplex PCR; TCRdb's version includes in-frame clones alone and lacks a portion of them. The V and J calls and the clone size are those of that table, but D and trimming were determined from the DNA. The sample records around 280,000 clones, around four fifths being singletons. The germline CDR1 and CDR2 sequences are LGHNA and YNFKEQ. This CDR3 is built from 17 residues. V shed 0 bases, J shed 7 bases, and the junction held 4 bases outside the gene matches. Sequencing was done on a sample of peripheral blood. This TCR derives from a woman in her 50s with active or convalescent COVID-19. The gene calls are TRBV4-2 and TRBJ1-6; 12 positions agree with TRBD1. CDR3 in amino acids: CASSQEGQGARNSPLHF. The CDR3 nucleotides are TGTGCCAGCAGCCAAGAGGGACAGGGGGCTAGAAATTCACCCCTCCACTTT.